This TCR beta chain was sequenced during a study of synovial regulatory T cells in juvenile arthritis. Study outcomes and limitations: Across patients, iaTreg TCR repertoires were mostly private, partly shared with synovial Teff and blood CPL. Compared with other blood Treg cells, inflammation-associated Treg cells had reduced TCR diversity.

Donors were some 11 juvenile idiopathic arthritis patients with active disease, 3 polyarticular and 8 oligoarticular. Patients had median age roughly 12 years, range 2.4-22.9. Profiling relied on immunoSEQ multiplex PCR, and the TCRdb table lists in-frame clones only, not all of them. Across 7,500 to 10,000 clones, the top ten clones capture approximately 2% of the sample. Comment on this clone: The antigen remains unidentified.

The CDR3 has 13 amino acids. This entry has no DNA. Per the germline V gene, CDR1 is SNHLY and CDR2 is FYNNEI. This chain uses TRBV2 with TRBJ1-6; TCRdb designates TRBD1, a call that cannot be tested without DNA. The sample comprised Treg cells from blood. This sample's subset: remaining (HLA-DR-negative) circulating blood Treg cells. The sequence came from a donor younger than 30 with juvenile idiopathic arthritis. The CDR3: CASRGQGNSPLHF.